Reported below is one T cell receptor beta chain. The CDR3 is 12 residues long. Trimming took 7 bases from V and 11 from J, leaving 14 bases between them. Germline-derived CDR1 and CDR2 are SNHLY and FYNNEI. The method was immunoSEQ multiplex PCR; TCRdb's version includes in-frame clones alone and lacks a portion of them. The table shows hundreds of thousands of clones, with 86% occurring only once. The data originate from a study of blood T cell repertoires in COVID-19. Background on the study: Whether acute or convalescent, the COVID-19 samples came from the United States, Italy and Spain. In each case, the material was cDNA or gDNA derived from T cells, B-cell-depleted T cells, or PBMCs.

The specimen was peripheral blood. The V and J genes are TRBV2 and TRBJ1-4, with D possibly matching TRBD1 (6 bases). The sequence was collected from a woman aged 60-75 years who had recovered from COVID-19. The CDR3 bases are TGTGCCAGCAAGTGGGACACGGACAAACTGTTTTTT. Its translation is CASKWDTDKLFF.